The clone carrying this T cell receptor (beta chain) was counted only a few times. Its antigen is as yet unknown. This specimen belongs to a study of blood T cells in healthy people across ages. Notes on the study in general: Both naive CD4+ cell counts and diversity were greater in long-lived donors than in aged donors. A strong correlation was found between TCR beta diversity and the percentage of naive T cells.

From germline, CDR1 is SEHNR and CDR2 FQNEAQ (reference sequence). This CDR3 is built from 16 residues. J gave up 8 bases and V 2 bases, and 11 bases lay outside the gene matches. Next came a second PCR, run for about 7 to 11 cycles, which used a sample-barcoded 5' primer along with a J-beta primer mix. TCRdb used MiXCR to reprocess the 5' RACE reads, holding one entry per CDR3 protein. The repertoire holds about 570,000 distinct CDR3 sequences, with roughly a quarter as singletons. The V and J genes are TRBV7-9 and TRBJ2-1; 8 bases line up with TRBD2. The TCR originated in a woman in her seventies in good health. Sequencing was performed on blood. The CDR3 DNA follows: TGTGCCAGCAGCTTAAGGGTGGCTAGCGGGTGGGATGAGCAGTTCTTC. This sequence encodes CASSLRVASGWDEQFF.